The 14 T cell receptor beta chains listed next were all sequenced from one sample in a study of long-term antiretroviral therapy in people with HIV. Survey level was the resolution at which the v3.0 immunoSEQ assay ran. Assay: immunoSEQ multiplex PCR; the TCRdb copy retains only in-frame clones and omits some. The sample has around 25,000 clones; around 87% are singletons. The sample here was unsorted PBMCs, taken 1.9 years after starting antiretroviral therapy. Receptor source: a woman between 25 and 40 years old with HIV.

The CDR3 region has the DNA TGTGCCAGCAGCCAAGATGTCCTTGAAGCTTTCTTT. This gives the protein CASSQDVLEAFF. The rearrangement links TRBV14 to TRBJ1-1; D unclear. Per germline, CDR1 SGHDN and CDR2 FVKESK. The CDR3 consists of 12 residues. The ends were cut back, 0 bases at V and 7 bases at J, with 6 bases in the middle. Full variable domain (remainder filled in from reference TRBV14 and TRBJ1-1): EAGVTQFPSHSVIEKGQTVTLRCDPISGHDNLYWYRRVMGKEIKFLLHFVKESKQDESGMPNNRFLAERTGGTYSTLKVQPAELEDSGVYFCASSQDVLEAFFGQGTRLTVV.

J is TRBJ1-1 and V is TRBV10-3; D unclear. Germline V gene sequence: CDR1 ENHRY, CDR2 SYGVKD. V lost 3 bases, J lost 4 bases, and 12 bases lay in between. The CDR3 length is 14 residues. The CDR3 spells CAISEYEGGTEAFF. In nucleotides, the CDR3 is TGTGCCATCAGTGAATATGAAGGAGGCACTGAAGCTTTCTTT.

The chain couples TRBV6-5 to TRBJ1-2; D is ambiguous. CDR1 is MNHEY and CDR2 is SVGAGI in the germline V gene. The CDR3 is made up of 15 amino acids. The V gene lost 3 bases and the J gene lost 0 bases, with 11 bases spanning the gap. CDR3 nucleotide sequence: TGTGCCAGCAGTTATCAAGGGCTAACTAACTATGGCTACACCTTC. This translates into CASSYQGLTNYGYTF.

A few counts support this clone. V and J are TRBV2 and TRBJ1-6; maybe TRBD1 (6 bases). CDR3 length: 13 residues. From germline, CDR1 is SNHLY and CDR2 FYNNEI. Trimming shortened V by 6 bases and J by 6 bases, and 9 bases separated the two germline ends. The CDR3 DNA reads as TGTGCCAGCAGGGACAGCCGTAATTCACCCCTCCACTTT. This encodes CASRDSRNSPLHF. Complete variable domain (other parts from reference TRBV2 and TRBJ1-6): EPEVTQTPSHQVTQMGQEVILRCVPISNHLYFYWYRQILGQKVEFLVSFYNNEISEKSEIFDDQFSVERPDGSNFTLKIRSTKLEDSAMYFCASRDSRNSPLHFGNGTRLTVT.

The chain recombines TRBV6-5 with TRBJ1-1, with D possibly matching TRBD1 (5 bases). Per the germline V gene, CDR1 is MNHEY and CDR2 is SVGAGI. V gave up 9 bases and J gave up 0 bases, with 11 bases separating them. This CDR3 has 13 amino acids. CDR3 in amino acids: CASLGRLNTEAFF. CDR3 coding DNA: TGTGCCAGTCTGGGACGGCTGAACACTGAAGCTTTCTTT.

The chain has TRBV6-5 and TRBJ1-1; no clear D. The CDR3 consists of 11 residues. Germline CDR1 reads MNHEY; CDR2 reads SVGAGI. Trimming stripped 6 bases from V and 2 bases from J, with 4 bases between. The CDR3 loop reads CASRANTEAFF. DNA of the CDR3: TGTGCCAGCAGAGCAAACACTGAAGCTTTCTTT.

V and J are TRBV10-3 and TRBJ1-2; D unresolved. The CDR3 extends over 13 amino acids. With 0 bases removed from V and 4 bases from J, the gap between germline ends came to 6 bases. Germline V gives CDR1 ENHRY, CDR2 SYGVKD. Here the CDR3 reads CAISESATYGYTF. DNA for the CDR3: TGTGCCATCAGTGAGTCCGCTACCTATGGCTACACCTTC.

The chain has TRBV18 and TRBJ1-3; D gene uncertain. The CDR3 has 16 residues. Per germline, CDR1 KGHSH and CDR2 LQKENI. Trimming shortened V by 5 bases and J by 0 bases, and 14 bases separated the two germline ends. For the CDR3, the DNA is TGTGCCAGCTCATCGCAGGACGGAAACTCTGGAAACACCATATATTTT. Protein sequence: CASSSQDGNSGNTIYF.

The gene calls are TRBV6-1 and TRBJ2-2, with D unresolved. The V end was cut by 1 base, the J end by 0 bases, with 9 bases between. The CDR3 covers 16 residues. CDR1 and CDR2 (germline): MNHNS, SASEGT. The CDR3 bases are TGTGCCAGCAGTGAAGGCGTATTCGCGAACACCGGGGAGCTGTTTTTT. It specifies CASSEGVFANTGELFF.

The rearrangement links TRBV27 to TRBJ1-5, with D uncertain. Germline CDR1 is MNHEY and CDR2 is SMNVEV (reference sequence). Trimming took off 2 bases at V and 5 bases at J, with 10 bases between the two ends. The CDR3 is 14 amino acids. CDR3 nucleotide sequence: TGTGCCAGCAGTTTAGTTGGAAGCCATCAGCCCCAGCATTTT. Translating gives CASSLVGSHQPQHF.

V usage is TRBV11-3 and J usage is TRBJ2-7, with no clear D. Germline CDR1 SGHNT, CDR2 YENEEA. Trimming stripped 1 base from V and 2 bases from J, with 6 bases between. The CDR3 is 13 amino acids. CDR3 DNA: TGTGCCAGCAGCTTAGGCAGGACCTACGAGCAGTACTTC. Amino acid sequence: CASSLGRTYEQYF.

In DNA form, the CDR3 reads TGTGCCAGCAGCTTTGGGGGACAGGGCGGGGGGAGTGGGACTGAAGCTTTCTTT. Amino acid sequence: CASSFGGQGGGSGTEAFF. J is TRBJ1-1 and V is TRBV5-5; 9 bases are shared with TRBD1. Per the germline V gene, CDR1 is SGHKS and CDR2 is YYEKEE (reference sequence). This CDR3 contains 18 residues. The V gene end was trimmed by 2 bases and the J gene end by 5 bases; junction bases not matched to a gene: 16. The complete variable domain, with remaining parts taken from reference TRBV5-5 and TRBJ1-1, reads DAGVTQSPTHLIKTRGQQVTLRCSPISGHKSVSWYQQVLGQGPQFIFQYYEKEERGRGNFPDRFSARQFPNYSSELNVNALLLGDSALYLCASSFGGQGGGSGTEAFFGQGTRLTVV.

This chain links TRBV18 with TRBJ2-2; a possible D gene is TRBD2 (5 bases). V lost 0 bases to trimming and J lost 2 bases, with 13 bases between them. Germline V lookup: CDR1 KGHSH, CDR2 LQKENI. This CDR3 region has 17 residues. This CDR3 reads CASSPPVAGLNTGELFF. CDR3 coding DNA: TGTGCCAGCTCACCACCGGTGGCGGGCCTAAACACCGGGGAGCTGTTTTTT. Drawing the rest from reference TRBV18 and TRBJ2-2, the complete variable domain is NAGVMQNPRHLVRRRGQEARLRCSPMKGHSHVYWYRQLPEEGLKFMVYLQKENIIDESGMPKERFSAEFPKEGPSILRIQQVVRGDSAAYFCASSPPVAGLNTGELFFGEGSRLTVL.

The rearrangement uses TRBV6-6 and TRBJ1-1; D might be TRBD1 (6 bases). V was pared by 7 bases and J by 1 base, with 16 bases between. Germline V gives CDR1 MNHNY, CDR2 SVGAGI (reference sequence). This CDR3 has 15 amino acids. CDR3 DNA: TGTGCCAGCATCGCGGGGCAAGGGGGGAACACTGAAGCTTTCTTT. Its translation is CASIAGQGGNTEAFF.